The 26 T cell receptor beta chains below were found in one sample sequenced in a study of OX40 agonist ivuxolimab in advanced cancers. Sequencing was performed with immunoSEQ multiplex PCR; in TCRdb, only in-frame clones are kept and a portion is missing. The repertoire has more than 70,000 clones, approximately 89% of them found once; the top ten carry more than 9.5%. Sample: CD4+ or CD8+ T cells sorted from blood, taken in a trial of the OX40 agonist ivuxolimab. The receptors come from an adult with an advanced solid tumor such as melanoma, head and neck, liver or kidney cancer.

The rearrangement joins TRBV28 to TRBJ1-3; 11 positions match TRBD1. Trimming removed 6 bases from V and 0 bases from J; junction bases left unmatched: 16. CDR1 and CDR2 from the germline V gene are MDHEN and SYDVKM. This CDR3 is built from 20 residues. This CDR3 reads CASSYSTGTGGKLSGNTIYF. In DNA, the CDR3 is TGTGCCAGCAGCTATAGCACCGGGACAGGGGGAAAACTCTCTGGAAACACCATATATTTT.

This chain joins TRBV7-9 and TRBJ1-5, with D unresolved. The CDR3 has 14 amino acids. Germline V gives CDR1 SEHNR, CDR2 FQNEAQ (reference sequence). Between the trimmed V and J ends, which lost 4 bases and 3 bases, there was a span of 10 bases. In nucleotides, the CDR3 is TGTGCCAGCAGCTACAGCCTCCACAATCAGCCCCAGCATTTT. Amino acids: CASSYSLHNQPQHF.

V usage is TRBV6-5 and J usage is TRBJ2-7, with D possibly being TRBD1 (6 bases). The V and J ends lost 6 bases and 3 bases respectively, with 12 bases between them. The CDR3 covers 13 residues. Germline assignment: CDR1 MNHEY and CDR2 SVGAGI. CDR3 nucleotides: TGTGCCAGCAGCCCCACAGGGAGCTACGAGCAGTACTTC. Its protein product is CASSPTGSYEQYF.

Details on this clone: This CDR3 is also generated by other DNA sequences in the sample. CDR3 sequence reads: CASSLTGNTGELFF. CDR3 nucleotide sequence: TGCGCCAGCAGCCTGACAGGGAACACCGGGGAGCTGTTTTTT. The rearrangement links TRBV5-1 to TRBJ2-2; tentatively, D is TRBD1 (6 bases). The CDR3 has 14 residues. Germline V gene lookup returns CDR1 SGHRS and CDR2 YFSETQ. The ends were cut back, 4 bases at V and 1 base at J, with 8 bases in the middle.

This clone was picked up one time. The chain combines TRBV18 with TRBJ2-7; D remains ambiguous. Trimming left V 0 bases short and J 0 bases short, with 9 bases between. This CDR3 has 15 residues. Germline V gene sequence: CDR1 KGHSH, CDR2 LQKENI. This CDR3 reads CASSPPAESSYEQYF. The CDR3 DNA sequence: TGTGCCAGCTCACCACCTGCCGAGAGCTCCTACGAGCAGTACTTC.

The CDR3 spells CASSRDRGYEQYF. The CDR3 DNA sequence: TGTGCCAGCAGTAGGGACAGGGGCTACGAGCAGTACTTC. The V gene is TRBV6-1, the J gene TRBJ2-5; 10 bases match TRBD1. With the DNA end fitting TRBJ2-7 better, the J assignment may be wrong. This CDR3 region has 13 residues. From germline, CDR1 is MNHNS and CDR2 SASEGT.

The chain combines TRBV4-1 with TRBJ2-3, with D uncertain. The V gene lost 2 bases and the J gene lost 6 bases, with 9 bases spanning the gap. The CDR3 has 13 amino acids. Germline V lookup: CDR1 MGHRA, CDR2 YSYEKL. The CDR3 loop reads CASSQWGSDTQYF. The CDR3 nucleotides are TGCGCCAGCAGCCAATGGGGATCGGATACGCAGTATTTT.

The chain joins TRBV7-6 to TRBJ2-3; unclear D gene. The ends were cut back, 7 bases at V and 4 bases at J, with 12 bases in the middle. Germline V gives CDR1 SGHVS, CDR2 FNYEAQ. CDR3 length: 13 residues. CDR3 nucleotide sequence: TGTGCCAGCAACAAGGACCCGTCAGATACGCAGTATTTT. This gives the protein CASNKDPSDTQYF.

The chain combines TRBV19 with TRBJ2-2, with 9 bases aligning to TRBD2. Trimming removed 5 bases from V and 3 bases from J; junction bases left unmatched: 10. CDR3 length equals 17 residues. Looked up from germline, CDR1 is LNHDA and CDR2 is SQIVND (reference sequence). The CDR3 DNA reads as TGTGCCAGTAGTGTGGTGTTAGCGGGAGTTCACACCGGGGAGCTGTTTTTT. Translation gives CASSVVLAGVHTGELFF.

V is TRBV6-1 and J is TRBJ1-2; 10 bases match TRBD1. This CDR3 is built from 14 residues. Trimming took 10 bases from V and 3 from J; bases not matched to a gene: 8. Germline V CDR1 and CDR2: MNHNS, SASEGT. CDR3 sequence: CAIRPDRGDYGYTF. The CDR3 DNA sequence: TGTGCCATCAGGCCGGACAGGGGGGACTATGGCTACACCTTC.

This chain links TRBV9 with TRBJ2-5; D is ambiguous. CDR1 SGDLS and CDR2 YYNGEE come from the germline V gene. This CDR3 comprises 14 residues. Deletions cut 4 bases from V and 4 bases from J, with 14 bases between. The CDR3 DNA is TGTGCCAGCAGCCCACACTCCGACGGAGAGACCCAGTACTTC. As protein: CASSPHSDGETQYF.

The chain carries TRBV6-5 and TRBJ2-7, with 10 positions matching TRBD2. With V trimmed by 4 bases and J by 3 bases, 3 bases remained unmatched. Germline CDR1 and CDR2: MNHEY and SVGAGI. This CDR3 region has 14 residues. CDR3 in amino acids: CASSFSGGRYEQYF. In DNA form, the CDR3 reads TGTGCCAGCAGTTTTAGCGGGGGGCGCTACGAGCAGTACTTC.

The chain carries TRBV5-1 and TRBJ1-1; 9 nucleotides align to TRBD1. V trimming: 5 bases; J trimming: 5 bases; junction bases outside the gene matches: 7. This CDR3 contains 14 residues. Looked up from germline, CDR1 is SGHRS and CDR2 is YFSETQ. The CDR3 nucleotides read TGCGCCAGCAGTACACAGGGGGCAGGGACTGAAGCTTTCTTT. It specifies CASSTQGAGTEAFF. Combining the CDR3 with reference TRBV5-1 and TRBJ1-1 gives the whole variable domain KAGVTQTPRYLIKTRGQQVTLSCSPISGHRSVSWYQQTPGQGLQFLFEYFSETQRNKGNFPGRFSGRQFSNSRSEMNVSTLELGDSALYLCASSTQGAGTEAFFGQGTRLTVV.

There are a few counts of this clone. The chain combines TRBV5-1 with TRBJ1-5, with D possibly being TRBD1 (5 bases). V was clipped by 3 bases and J by 7 bases, with 14 bases between them. Germline V gives CDR1 SGHRS, CDR2 YFSETQ. The CDR3 loop spans 14 amino acids. CDR3 nucleotide sequence: TGCGCCAGCAGCTCATCTGGCAGGGACCAGCCCCAGCATTTT. Translated, it gives CASSSSGRDQPQHF.

V gene TRBV18 combines with J gene TRBJ1-2, with D maybe TRBD1 (5 bases). Germline assignment: CDR1 KGHSH and CDR2 LQKENI. CDR3 length: 17 amino acids. Trimming took off 2 bases at V and 4 bases at J, with 20 bases between the two ends. The CDR3 coding sequence is TGTGCCAGCTCACCAACATCCTCCCCAGGGTGGGGCTATGGCTACACCTTC. The encoded protein is CASSPTSSPGWGYGYTF.

The chain is built from TRBV6-6 and TRBJ1-1, with D hard to call. Germline V CDR1 and CDR2: MNHNY, SVGAGI (reference sequence). The CDR3 contains 13 residues. Trimming shortened V by 5 bases and J by 8 bases, and 15 bases separated the two germline ends. This chain's CDR3 is CASSNTGGREAFF. CDR3 bases: TGTGCCAGCAGTAACACCGGCGGACGGGAAGCTTTCTTT.

V is TRBV6-5 and J is TRBJ1-1, with a possible D match to TRBD1 (5 bases). The CDR3 runs 14 residues. V was pared by 2 bases and J by 2 bases, with 9 bases between. Germline V CDR1 and CDR2: MNHEY, SVGAGI. The CDR3 sequence: CASSYKGPNTEAFF. The DNA for the CDR3 is TGTGCCAGCAGTTACAAGGGACCCAACACTGAAGCTTTCTTT.

J is TRBJ2-7 and V is TRBV5-1; TRBD1 is a possible D gene (6 bases). The germline V and J ends were trimmed by 7 bases and 5 bases, with 13 bases remaining between them. Germline CDR1 reads SGHRS; CDR2 reads YFSETQ. This CDR3 is built from 12 residues. CDR3 protein: CASPDSTHEQYF. As DNA, the CDR3 is TGCGCCAGCCCGGACAGTACGCACGAGCAGTACTTC.

V gene TRBV5-1 combines with J gene TRBJ2-7, with 13 positions matching TRBD2. The CDR3 spans 14 residues. V was clipped by 4 bases and J by 3 bases; unmatched bases: 1. Germline CDR1 and CDR2: SGHRS and YFSETQ. CDR3 sequence reads: CASSRTSGSYEQYF. Here the CDR3 DNA reads TGCGCCAGCAGCCGGACTAGCGGGAGCTACGAGCAGTACTTC.

V and J are TRBV29-1 and TRBJ1-2; the D gene is possibly TRBD1 (5 bases). With 4 bases removed from V and 2 bases from J, the gap between germline ends came to 11 bases. The CDR3 covers 13 residues. The germline V gene has CDR1 SQVTM and CDR2 ANQGSEA. Here the CDR3 DNA reads TGCAGCGTTGGGGGCGGGGGGAACTATGGCTACACCTTC. Translation gives CSVGGGGNYGYTF.

Only one count was recorded for this clone. The chain employs TRBV9 and TRBJ2-2, with D unclear. This CDR3 comprises 11 residues. V was shortened by 8 bases and J by 6 bases, with 8 bases between the two germline ends. Germline V gene sequence: CDR1 SGDLS, CDR2 YYNGEE. In DNA, the CDR3 is TGTGCCAGTCGGTACCCCGGGGAGCTGTTTTTT. This translates into CASRYPGELFF. The full variable domain, rest sourced from reference TRBV9 and TRBJ2-2, is DSGVTQTPKHLITATGQRVTLRCSPRSGDLSVYWYQQSLDQGLQFLIQYYNGEERAKGNILERFSAQQFPDLHSELNLSSLELGDSALYFCASRYPGELFFGEGSRLTVL.

The chain couples TRBV4-1 to TRBJ2-7; 7 bases are shared with TRBD2. The CDR3 is 14 residues long. J lost 12 bases, V lost 1 base, and 12 bases had no gene match. CDR1 is MGHRA, CDR2 YSYEKL, per germline. CDR3 sequence reads: CASSQAAGYSALYF. In nucleotides, the CDR3 is TGCGCCAGCAGCCAAGCAGCGGGATATAGTGCCCTGTACTTC.

The V call is TRBV28, the J call TRBJ1-4, with D hard to call. Trimming took off 3 bases at V and 4 bases at J, with 9 bases between the two ends. The CDR3 runs to 14 residues. Looked up from germline, CDR1 is MDHEN and CDR2 is SYDVKM. The CDR3 region is CASSFAPVNEKLFF. CDR3 DNA: TGTGCCAGCAGTTTTGCTCCGGTTAATGAAAAACTGTTTTTT.

This chain uses TRBV2 with TRBJ2-7, with D hard to call. Germline V gene sequence: CDR1 SNHLY, CDR2 FYNNEI. V was cut by 7 bases and J by 6 bases, with 13 bases left in between. The CDR3 covers 12 residues. The CDR3 DNA is TGTGCCAGCACCTTCTACGCTGGCGAGCAGTACTTC. This codes for CASTFYAGEQYF.

The genes are TRBV11-1 and TRBJ2-1; D ambiguous. CDR1 SGHAT and CDR2 FQDESV come from the germline V gene (reference sequence). There are 13 residues in the CDR3. V was clipped by 4 bases and J by 4 bases, with 8 bases between them. The CDR3 DNA sequence: TGTGCCAGCAGCTCCCGTGGATACAATGAGCAGTTCTTC. Its protein is CASSSRGYNEQFF.

This sequence joins TRBV7-2 and TRBJ2-2; D is unresolved. Germline V gene lookup returns CDR1 SGHTA and CDR2 FQGNSA. V was shortened by 5 bases and J by 5 bases, with 15 bases between the two germline ends. The CDR3 totals 15 residues. CDR3 sequence: CASSQPSLGTGELFF. Written as DNA, the CDR3 is TGTGCCAGCAGCCAGCCTTCTTTGGGGACCGGGGAGCTGTTTTTT.